A selection of T cell receptor beta chains follows, all from one sample in a study of T-cell reconstitution after alpha-beta-depleted transplantation in children. Via MiXCR, TCRdb re-called the PCR reads, giving one row per CDR3 protein. This sample has around 700,000 distinct CDR3 sequences, with 13% found just once. Sequences were derived from PBMCs, sampled before TCRalphabeta/CD19-depleted stem cell transplant. Source of these receptors: a girl aged 2 to 9 with congenital amegakaryocytic thrombocytopenia, due to receive a stem cell transplant. CDR3s include the opening cysteine and the closing phenylalanine or tryptophan. D genes are given only for firm matches. Some rows mark clone size as missing; the rest say once, few, many or name a class of expanded clone.

V gene	J gene	clone size	D gene	CDR3 protein	CDR3 DNA
TRBV7-2	TRBJ1-4	few	-	CASSPLRGSNEKLFF	TGTGCCAGCAGCCCCTTGAGGGGCTCGAATGAAAAACTGTTTTTT
TRBV20-1	TRBJ2-5	-	TRBD2	CSAGGGDLDTETQYF	TGCAGTGCTGGGGGGGGGGATCTCGATACGGAGACCCAGTACTTC
TRBV29-1	TRBJ2-7	many	TRBD2	CSVTSGRSNEQYF	TGCAGCGTGACTAGCGGGAGGTCCAACGAGCAGTACTTC
TRBV29-1	TRBJ2-1	many	-	CSVRAGLISSSYNEQFF	TGCAGCGTTCGGGCGGGACTTATATCTAGCTCCTACAATGAGCAGTTCTTC
TRBV19	TRBJ1-5	-	-	CASRSDRHNQPQHF	TGTGCCAGCCGTTCTGACAGACACAATCAGCCCCAGCATTTT
TRBV12-3/TRBV12-4	TRBJ2-2	-	TRBD2	CASSLERSSGKTGELFF	TGTGCCAGCAGTTTAGAACGGTCTAGCGGGAAGACCGGGGAGCTGTTTTTT
TRBV20-1	TRBJ2-1	-	-	CSAKLSSMSLVDEQFF	TGCAGCGCAAAACTCTCCTCTATGAGCTTGGTCGATGAGCAGTTCTTC
TRBV7-6	TRBJ2-7	many	-	CASSLASSEQYF	TGTGCCAGCAGCTTGGCCTCCTCCGAGCAGTACTTC
TRBV7-9	TRBJ1-1	many	-	CASSDWSTEAFF	TGTGCCAGCAGCGACTGGTCCACTGAAGCTTTCTTT
TRBV9	TRBJ1-5	many	-	CASSGDGGYDQPQHF	TGTGCCAGCAGCGGGGACGGGGGGTACGATCAGCCCCAGCATTTT
TRBV20-1	TRBJ2-3	few	TRBD2	CSARETSGPADTQYF	TGCAGTGCTAGAGAGACTAGCGGGCCCGCGGATACGCAGTATTTT
TRBV11-1	TRBJ2-7	-	-	CASSFWGLLDGRDSSYEQYF	TGTGCCAGCAGCTTTTGGGGGTTGTTGGATGGCCGAGACAGCTCCTACGAGCAGTACTTC
TRBV12-3/TRBV12-4	TRBJ1-3	many	-	CASSFGVSRNTIYF	TGTGCCAGCAGTTTCGGGGTGTCTAGAAACACCATATATTTT
TRBV28	TRBJ1-5	-	-	CASSFTGTYQPQHF	TGTGCCAGCAGTTTTACGGGGACTTATCAGCCCCAGCATTTT
TRBV7-8	TRBJ2-3	many	TRBD2	CASSLWSSGSTDTQYF	TGTGCCAGCAGCTTATGGAGTAGCGGGAGCACAGATACGCAGTATTTT
TRBV21-1	TRBJ2-3	few	-	CASSIIAGVYTDTQYF	TGTGCCAGCAGTATAATAGCGGGAGTTTACACAGATACGCAGTATTTT
TRBV29-1	TRBJ2-1	-	TRBD2	CSVGGELGLAGGRYNEQFF	TGCAGCGTTGGAGGTGAATTAGGACTAGCGGGAGGGCGGTACAATGAGCAGTTCTTC
TRBV7-9	TRBJ2-4	many	-	CASSLGVVPGDIQYF	TGTGCCAGCAGCTTAGGTGTGGTCCCCGGGGACATTCAGTACTTC
TRBV6-6	TRBJ2-3	-	-	CASSLLRDTLYF	TGTGCCAGCAGTTTATTACGGGATACGCTGTATTTT
TRBV10-3	TRBJ2-3	few	TRBD2	CAISQDGRATDTQYF	TGTGCCATCAGTCAGGATGGGAGGGCCACAGATACGCAGTATTTT
TRBV30	TRBJ1-5	-	-	CAWTVSDDQPQHF	TGTGCCTGGACGGTATCAGACGATCAGCCCCAGCATTTT
TRBV10-2	TRBJ2-1	few	-	CASSEAFGGPTINEQFF	TGCGCCAGCAGTGAGGCTTTTGGTGGCCCTACTATCAATGAGCAGTTCTTC
TRBV7-2	TRBJ2-1	-	TRBD1	CASSFVGQGYNEQFF	TGTGCCAGCAGCTTTGTGGGACAGGGGTACAATGAGCAGTTCTTC
TRBV20-1	TRBJ2-2	few	TRBD2	CSARELAGNTGELFF	TGCAGTGCTAGAGAACTAGCGGGGAACACCGGGGAGCTGTTTTTT
TRBV20-1	TRBJ1-5	few	-	CSAIFNSNQPQHF	TGCAGTGCTATTTTTAATAGCAATCAGCCCCAGCATTTT
TRBV12-3/TRBV12-4	TRBJ2-7	many	TRBD2	CAESSGRCEQYF	TGTGCCGAGTCTAGCGGGAGGTGCGAGCAGTACTTC
TRBV12-3/TRBV12-4	TRBJ1-5	-	-	CASNLRVWFNQPQHF	TGTGCCAGCAATTTAAGGGTCTGGTTCAATCAGCCCCAGCATTTT
TRBV11-2	TRBJ2-3	-	TRBD2	CASSLGWASGRDHTDTQYF	TGTGCCAGCAGCTTAGGTTGGGCTAGCGGGAGGGACCACACAGATACGCAGTATTTT
TRBV5-1	TRBJ2-3	-	-	CASSLVPRGGDTQYF	TGCGCCAGCAGCTTGGTGCCCAGGGGTGGGGATACGCAGTATTTT
TRBV4-1	TRBJ1-4	few	-	CASSLSNVGEEKLFF	TGCGCCAGCAGCCTATCAAATGTGGGAGAAGAAAAACTGTTTTTT
TRBV29-1	TRBJ1-2	many	-	CSVQPRLTPNYGYTF	TGCAGCGTTCAGCCCAGACTGACCCCTAACTATGGCTACACCTTC
TRBV9	TRBJ1-5	many	-	CASSVGLFGPQHF	TGTGCCAGCAGCGTAGGGCTCTTTGGGCCCCAGCATTTT
TRBV5-5	TRBJ1-4	few	TRBD1	CASSLRTGESEKLFF	TGTGCCAGCAGCCTTAGGACAGGGGAGAGTGAAAAACTGTTTTTT
TRBV29-1	TRBJ2-1	-	TRBD2	CSVGWQTSGGDEQFF	TGCAGCGTTGGTTGGCAGACTAGCGGAGGGGATGAGCAGTTCTTC
TRBV20-1	TRBJ2-1	many	-	CSAEGPAQTYNEQFF	TGCAGTGCTGAGGGCCCAGCGCAAACATACAATGAGCAGTTCTTC
TRBV3-1	TRBJ2-7	few	-	CASSQMHAARSEQYF	TGTGCCAGCAGCCAAATGCATGCGGCGAGATCCGAGCAGTACTTC
TRBV5-1	TRBJ2-7	-	TRBD2	CASSALEGGRRGEQYF	TGCGCCAGCAGCGCCCTTGAGGGCGGGAGAAGGGGTGAGCAGTACTTC
TRBV29-1	TRBJ2-3	few	TRBD1	CSVEGDRGSTDTQYF	TGCAGCGTTGAAGGGGACAGGGGGAGCACAGATACGCAGTATTTT
TRBV11-2	TRBJ2-3	few	TRBD2	CASSLQRTSGTDTQYF	TGTGCCAGCAGCTTACAACGGACTAGCGGCACAGATACGCAGTATTTT
TRBV5-1	TRBJ2-1	few	-	CASSLDSRKDYNEQFF	TGCGCCAGCAGCTTGGATTCTAGGAAGGATTACAATGAGCAGTTCTTC
TRBV25-1	TRBJ2-2	many	-	CASSVGEGLFF	TGTGCCAGCAGTGTGGGAGAGGGACTGTTTTTT
TRBV10-3	TRBJ1-1	few	TRBD1	CAISESPWDRGNTEAFF	TGTGCCATCAGTGAGTCCCCATGGGACAGGGGGAACACTGAAGCTTTCTTT
TRBV7-8	TRBJ2-7	few	TRBD1	CASGPGQGSHEQYF	TGTGCCAGCGGTCCGGGACAGGGAAGTCACGAGCAGTACTTC
TRBV5-1	TRBJ2-2	-	-	CASSLDPEGYTGELFF	TGCGCCAGCAGCTTGGATCCCGAGGGGTACACCGGGGAGCTGTTTTTT
TRBV7-9	TRBJ1-1	many	-	CASSLEAPSEAFF	TGTGCCAGCAGCTTAGAAGCCCCGTCTGAAGCTTTCTTT
TRBV27	TRBJ1-6	many	TRBD1	CASSSNDRVNNSPLHF	TGTGCCAGCAGTTCCAACGACAGGGTGAATAATTCACCCCTCCACTTT
TRBV29-1	TRBJ2-7	many	-	CSVASESGPIQQYF	TGCAGCGTTGCGTCCGAGAGCGGCCCCATACAGCAGTACTTC
TRBV12-3/TRBV12-4	TRBJ2-5	few	-	CASSLRAREWVTQYF	TGTGCCAGCAGTTTACGGGCCAGGGAATGGGTGACCCAGTACTTC
TRBV5-1	TRBJ1-2	-	-	CASSLVGSYNYGYTF	TGCGCCAGCAGCTTGGTAGGCTCATATAACTATGGCTACACCTTC
TRBV5-1	TRBJ2-7	-	-	CASSLFRLAEQYF	TGCGCCAGCAGCTTGTTCCGCCTAGCCGAGCAGTACTTC
TRBV12-3/TRBV12-4	TRBJ2-1	many	-	CASRRARFYPKSYNEQFF	TGTGCCAGCAGGAGGGCTAGGTTTTACCCGAAATCCTACAATGAGCAGTTCTTC
TRBV5-1	TRBJ2-7	many	-	CASSLDGGPSYEQYF	TGCGCCAGCAGCTTGGATGGCGGGCCCTCCTACGAGCAGTACTTC
TRBV6-1	TRBJ2-7	few	-	CASKRQPSYEQYF	TGTGCCAGCAAAAGGCAGCCCTCCTACGAGCAGTACTTC